This T cell receptor beta chain was captured by sequencing in a study of T cells in Graves' hyperthyroidism and ophthalmopathy (dated by TCRdb to about 2019). Looking at the study overall: Peripheral blood was collected at initial diagnosis, before any treatment. The 75 to 100 discovery patients were randomly split 7:3 into training and test sets. The paper reports TCR Vbeta CDR3 sequencing of roughly 140 peripheral blood samples: around 45 ophthalmopathy, 70 to 85 hyperthyroidism and around 17 progressor patients. To identify TCR V-J signatures that set the groups apart, the researchers used a discovery cohort of 90 to 100 patients, made up of approximately 43 with Graves' ophthalmopathy and some 56 with stable Graves' hyperthyroidism. After sampling, hyperthyroidism patients received methimazole starting at 30 mg daily, and ophthalmopathy patients received high-dose intravenous methylprednisolone. Prospective prediction of ophthalmopathy was tested in an independent validation cohort of under 20 hyperthyroidism patients and 17 patients who later progressed to ophthalmopathy. The study also compared thyroid tissue and blood T-cell repertoires from five or six Graves' hyperthyroidism patients. Results and caveats for the whole study, not just this receptor: In validation, the model predicted progression to ophthalmopathy a median of roughly 6.2 months before onset, with approximately 71% sensitivity and about 72% specificity. Most expanded thyroid clonotypes (frequency above 0.001) were also detected in blood, a finding suggesting that blood repertoires may reflect thyroid immune responses. No statistical method was used to set the sample size in advance, and investigators knew the group allocation. Ophthalmopathy was separated from stable hyperthyroidism by a 13 V-J signature model, with approximately 89% sensitivity and approximately 81% specificity obtained in cross-validation and 80%/75% obtained in testing.

Ends trimmed: V by 5 bases, J by 8 bases; bases unmatched to a gene: 10. The CDR3 contains 15 residues, cysteine and phenylalanine counted. Only the CDR3 portion is preserved as DNA: 45 bases, with reading frame beginning at the first base. The germline V gene yields SGHTA for CDR1 and FQGTGA for CDR2. TCR beta CDR3 regions were amplified from RNA transcripts. For the first round of RT-PCR on the TCR CDR3, the HTBI primer set was used together with the Qiagen OneStep RT-PCR kit. Libraries were constructed in a second round of multiplex PCR, after which size selection and purification were performed. Sequencing of the libraries was done on an Illumina HiSeq2000 using paired-end 100 bp reads. The authors' analysis ran thus. Raw data were processed with SOAPnuke, discarding reads with adapters, uncalled bases, mean Phred below 15, or no exact constant-primer or identifier match. High-quality paired reads were merged with COPE v1.2.5, and unique nucleotide sequences were defined as clonotypes. Clonotypes were aligned to IMGT TRBV, TRBD and TRBJ reference segments using MiTCR v1.1. Analysis was restricted to V-J combinations with a frequency above 0.0001, which covered 99% to 99.2% of repertoires. A TCS score was defined as the ratio between F50 (clonal expansion) and ExV (chaos), using BLOSUM62-based TCRdist between CDR3 peptides within each V-J. Welch's t-statistics and random forest reduced 450 to 600 V-J features to fewer than 15, which were used in a naive Bayes classifier (R e1071). The raw public reads went through TCRdb reprocessing: fastp at Q25, MiXCR clone calling, in-frame beta chains kept. Each CDR3 protein appears once, grouped with its most common genes and DNA. The V and J calls were determined by TCRdb, not by the authors. The sample profile shows hundreds of thousands of distinct CDR3 sequences; roughly 20% of them were found once. The ten biggest clones cover around a third of the sample.

This clonotype was counted ten times or more. This receptor's antigen is unknown. Base qualities are missing; no much larger clone stands one base away. Ophthalmopathy patients had moderately to severely active disease, with a Clinical Activity Score of 3 or more, a NOSPECS grade of 4 or more, and a disease duration of less than 3 months. The study excluded patients with uncontrolled infections, other autoimmune diseases, pregnancy or lactation. Clinical symptoms, serum thyroxine and TRAb, thyroid ultrasound, and orbital computed tomography formed the basis for the diagnoses. PBMCs were separated from under 11 ml of fresh peripheral blood using Ficoll-Paque density gradient centrifugation. Trizol reagent was used to extract total RNA, and RNA quality was then checked on an Agilent 2100 Bioanalyzer.

Sequencing used blood. The sequence was collected from a man aged 25-40 years with Graves' ophthalmopathy. The receptor chain draws on TRBV7-3 and TRBJ2-1; 9 bases in the junction line up with TRBD2. The DNA sequence follows: TGTGCCAGCAGCGATGGGACTAGCACTAGGGATGAGCAGTTCTTC. Translated, it gives CASSDGTSTRDEQFF.